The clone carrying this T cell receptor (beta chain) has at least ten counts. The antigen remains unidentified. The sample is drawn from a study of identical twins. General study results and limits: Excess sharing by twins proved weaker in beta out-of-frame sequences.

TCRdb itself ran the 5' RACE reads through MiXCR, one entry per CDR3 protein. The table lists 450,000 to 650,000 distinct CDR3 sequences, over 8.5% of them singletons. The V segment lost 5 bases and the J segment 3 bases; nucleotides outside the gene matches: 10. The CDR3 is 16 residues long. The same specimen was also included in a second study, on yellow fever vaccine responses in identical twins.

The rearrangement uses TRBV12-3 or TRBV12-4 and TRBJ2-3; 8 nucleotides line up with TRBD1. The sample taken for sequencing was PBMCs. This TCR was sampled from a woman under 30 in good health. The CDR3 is CASSSRQGTITDTQYF. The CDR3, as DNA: TGTGCCAGCAGTAGCAGACAGGGGACGATAACAGATACGCAGTATTTT.